The T cell receptor (beta chain) described here comes from a study of OX40 agonist ivuxolimab in advanced cancers. For the study at large: The eligibility criteria allowed prior anti-PD-1, anti-PD-L1 or anti-CTLA-4 therapy, and under 50% had some.

Only in-frame clones appear in the TCRdb table, and some are missing; sequencing was by immunoSEQ multiplex PCR. This repertoire shows fewer than 85,000 clones, around 87% found once; its top ten account for 5.5% to 6.5%. Study results and caveats: Antigen targets of the expanded peripheral T cells went undetermined.

As concerns this clone: What it recognizes is unknown.

Here the sequenced sample was CD4+ or CD8+ T cells sorted from blood, taken in a trial of the OX40 agonist ivuxolimab. The sequence derives from an adult with an advanced solid tumor such as melanoma, head and neck, liver or kidney cancer.

As DNA, the CDR3 is TGTGCCTGGAGTGTAAGGGTTCGGACTGAAGCTTTCTTT. This codes for CAWSVRVRTEAFF. The chain has TRBV30 and TRBJ1-1; D not certain. The germline V and J ends were trimmed by 0 bases and 5 bases, with 10 bases remaining between them. This CDR3 has 13 residues. Germline V lookup: CDR1 GTSNPN, CDR2 SVGIG (reference sequence).